The T cell receptor beta chain under discussion was sequenced for a study of shared clonotypes between healthy human individuals. Sequencing used immunoSEQ multiplex PCR; TCRdb keeps in-frame clones, though not all of them. The repertoire has around 2,000,000 clones, approximately 95% of them found once; the top ten carry under 0.15%. In germline, CDR1 is SQVTM, CDR2 ANQGSEA. The CDR3 loop spans 13 amino acids. The ends were cut back, 2 bases at V and 0 bases at J, with 7 bases in the middle. This TCR derives from a man younger than 35 in good health. Material for sequencing was naive CD4+ T cells sorted from blood. Subset in this sample: CD45RA+ positively selected. This rearrangement joins TRBV29-1 to TRBJ1-1; unclear D gene. In nucleotides, the CDR3 is TGCAGCGTTGAACGCTCCATGAACACTGAAGCTTTCTTT. It specifies CSVERSMNTEAFF.